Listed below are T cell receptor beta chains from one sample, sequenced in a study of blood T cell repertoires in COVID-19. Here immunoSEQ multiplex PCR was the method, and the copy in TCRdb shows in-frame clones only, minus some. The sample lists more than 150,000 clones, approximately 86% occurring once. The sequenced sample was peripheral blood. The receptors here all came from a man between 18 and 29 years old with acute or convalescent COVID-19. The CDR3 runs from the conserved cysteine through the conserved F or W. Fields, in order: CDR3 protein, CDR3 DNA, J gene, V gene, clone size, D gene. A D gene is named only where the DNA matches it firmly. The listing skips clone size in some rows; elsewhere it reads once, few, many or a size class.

CASSHRGTVPYEQYF,TGTGCCAGCAGTCACCGCGGGACAGTCCCCTACGAGCAGTACTTC,TRBJ2-7,TRBV7-2,.,.
CASSFGENTEAFF,TGTGCCAGCAGCTTTGGAGAAAACACTGAAGCTTTCTTT,TRBJ1-1,TRBV7-3,.,.
CASGTVQGDGYTF,TGCGCCAGCGGAACGGTACAGGGGGATGGCTACACCTTC,TRBJ1-2,TRBV5-1,.,TRBD1
CASSYRGGDSPLHF,TGCGCCAGCAGCTACAGGGGTGGAGATTCACCCCTCCACTTT,TRBJ1-6,TRBV5-1,.,TRBD1
CAWEGTGNTIYF,TGTGCCTGGGAGGGAACTGGAAACACCATATATTTT,TRBJ1-3,TRBV30,.,.
CASSEYGQGNTEAFF,TGCGCCAGCAGTGAGTATGGACAGGGGAACACTGAAGCTTTCTTT,TRBJ1-1,TRBV10-1,few,TRBD1
CASSQKGGAWETQYF,TGTGCCAGCAGCCAAAAGGGGGGGGCCTGGGAGACCCAGTACTTC,TRBJ2-5,TRBV3-1/TRBV3-2,.,.
CASSSSGLSSYEQYF,TGTGCCAGCAGTTCTAGCGGGTTATCCTCCTACGAGCAGTACTTC,TRBJ2-7,TRBV7-2,.,TRBD2
CASSPGQPYEQYF,TGCGCCAGCAGCCCCGGACAGCCCTACGAGCAGTACTTC,TRBJ2-7,TRBV4-1,.,.
CASSVRDRGPDEQFF,TGTGCCAGCAGCGTCCGGGACAGGGGGCCGGATGAGCAGTTCTTC,TRBJ2-1,TRBV9,.,TRBD1
CAIRDGQSTDTQYF,TGTGCCATCAGGGACGGACAGAGCACAGATACGCAGTATTTT,TRBJ2-3,TRBV10-3,.,.
CASSSGGYTEAFF,TGTGCCAGCAGCTCAGGGGGATACACTGAAGCTTTCTTT,TRBJ1-1,TRBV7-3,.,TRBD1
CASSQRQGVSFF,TGTGCCAGCAGTCAAAGACAGGGGGTTAGTTTCTTT,TRBJ1-1,TRBV3-1/TRBV3-2,.,TRBD1
CASRGGGTGPRETQYF,TGTGCCAGCAGGGGGGGAGGGACAGGACCTCGGGAGACCCAGTACTTC,TRBJ2-5,TRBV27,.,.
CASAGGLGTDTQYF,TGCGCCAGTGCGGGGGGGCTGGGCACAGATACGCAGTATTTT,TRBJ2-3,TRBV4-1,.,TRBD2
CASSSTTLADSPLHF,TGTGCCAGCAGTTCAACGACATTAGCGGATTCACCCCTCCACTTT,TRBJ1-6,TRBV27,.,.
CASSQGGGDQPQHF,TGCGCCAGCAGCCAAGGGGGGGGTGATCAGCCCCAGCATTTT,TRBJ1-5,TRBV4-1,.,.
CASSLSGGAVKETQYF,TGTGCCAGCAGCTTAAGCGGGGGGGCGGTAAAAGAGACCCAGTACTTC,TRBJ2-5,TRBV9,once,TRBD2
CASSLLTENTEAFF,TGTGCCAGCAGCTTACTAACCGAGAACACTGAAGCTTTCTTT,TRBJ1-1,TRBV11-3,.,.
CASTTSPGQPNQETQYF,TGTGCCAGCACCACCTCCCCGGGACAACCCAACCAAGAGACCCAGTACTTC,TRBJ2-5,TRBV28,.,.
CASSIQGSTEAFF,TGTGCCAGTAGTATTCAGGGCAGCACTGAAGCTTTCTTT,TRBJ1-1,TRBV19,.,.
CASSPKRVESDTQYF,TGTGCCAGCAGTCCCAAGCGGGTGGAGTCAGATACGCAGTATTTT,TRBJ2-3,TRBV6-2/TRBV6-3,.,.
CASSEDRMNTEAFF,TGTGCCAGCAGTGAAGACAGGATGAACACTGAAGCTTTCTTT,TRBJ1-1,TRBV2,.,.
CASSGRDRVHYNEQFF,TGTGCCAGCAGTGGACGAGACAGGGTCCATTACAATGAGCAGTTCTTC,TRBJ2-1,TRBV2,.,TRBD1
CASSLNGGNSPLHF,TGTGCCAGCAGCTTAAACGGGGGAAATTCACCCCTCCACTTT,TRBJ1-6,TRBV7-3,.,.
CASSLRGGQGASNYGYTF,TGTGCCAGCAGCTTAAGAGGGGGACAGGGGGCGTCTAACTATGGCTACACCTTC,TRBJ1-2,TRBV7-3,.,TRBD1
CASSLTGTSRDNEQFF,TGTGCCAGCAGCTTAACCGGGACTAGCAGAGACAATGAGCAGTTCTTC,TRBJ2-1,TRBV7-8,.,TRBD2
CASRIPGDSGYGYTF,TGTGCCAGCAGAATCCCAGGAGATAGCGGCTATGGCTACACCTTC,TRBJ1-2,TRBV28,once,.
CASSPTEVSSGGTYNEQFF,TGTGCCAGCAGCCCTACGGAGGTTTCTAGCGGGGGAACCTACAATGAGCAGTTCTTC,TRBJ2-1,TRBV7-9,few,TRBD2
CASSSPGQLGLQAQHF,TGTGCCAGCAGCTCCCCGGGACAGTTGGGGCTACAAGCCCAGCATTTT,TRBJ1-5,TRBV7-2,.,TRBD1
CASGLSGQGRTGELFF,TGTGCTAGTGGCCTTTCAGGGCAGGGGCGAACCGGGGAGCTGTTTTTT,TRBJ2-2,TRBV12-5,once,.
CASSSAGGFEETQYF,TGTGCCAGCAGCTCAGCCGGGGGGTTCGAAGAGACCCAGTACTTC,TRBJ2-5,TRBV7-7,.,TRBD2
CAWTVGTDFQPQHF,TGTGCCTGGACCGTAGGGACAGACTTTCAGCCCCAGCATTTT,TRBJ1-5,TRBV30,.,TRBD1
CASSFSVTEAFF,TGTGCCAGCAGTTTTAGTGTTACTGAAGCTTTCTTT,TRBJ1-1,TRBV12-3/TRBV12-4,.,.
CAIKRTSGGAYNEQFF,TGTGCCATCAAACGGACTAGCGGGGGGGCCTACAATGAGCAGTTCTTC,TRBJ2-1,TRBV10-3,once,TRBD2
CASSSRDEQFF,TGTGCCAGCAGTTCGCGGGATGAGCAGTTCTTC,TRBJ2-1,TRBV12-3/TRBV12-4,once,.
CASSYGGGQTQYF,TGTGCCAGCAGTTATGGGGGGGGCCAGACCCAGTACTTC,TRBJ2-5,TRBV6-5,.,.
CATYSGANEKLFF,TGTGCCACCTATTCTGGGGCGAATGAAAAACTGTTTTTT,TRBJ1-4,TRBV28,.,.
CASSPNGQVAMWDTQYF,TGTGCCAGCAGCCCGAACGGACAGGTAGCGATGTGGGATACGCAGTATTTT,TRBJ2-3,TRBV27,.,TRBD1
CASSLNTEAFF,TGTGCCAGTAGTCTTAACACTGAAGCTTTCTTT,TRBJ1-1,TRBV19,.,.
CASTMGQPYGYTF,TGTGCCAGTACCATGGGACAACCCTATGGCTACACCTTC,TRBJ1-2,TRBV19,.,.
CASSLRRGPTEAFF,TGTGCCAGCAGCTTACGTAGGGGGCCCACTGAAGCTTTCTTT,TRBJ1-1,TRBV7-9,.,TRBD1
CASSRQGTENEKLFF,TGTGCCAGTAGTAGACAGGGGACAGAAAATGAAAAACTGTTTTTT,TRBJ1-4,TRBV19,.,TRBD1
CASSAGVGNTEAFF,TGTGCCAGCAGCGCAGGGGTCGGGAACACTGAAGCTTTCTTT,TRBJ1-1,TRBV9,.,.
CAWSVQGRAFGELFF,TGTGCCTGGAGTGTGCAGGGGCGGGCTTTCGGGGAGCTGTTTTTT,TRBJ2-2,TRBV30,once,.
CASSLSPGGATPLHF,TGTGCCAGCAGTTTATCCCCAGGGGGCGCGACACCCCTCCACTTT,TRBJ1-6,TRBV27,.,TRBD1